The TCR beta chain described here comes from a study of blood T cell repertoires in COVID-19. As for the study in general: Samples came from the United States, Italy and Spain, spanning acute and convalescent COVID-19. PBMCs, B-cell-depleted T cells, or T cells were the source of the cDNA or gDNA that made up the material.

Sequencing was performed with immunoSEQ multiplex PCR; in TCRdb, only in-frame clones are kept and a portion is missing. This sample yields roughly 120,000 clones, of which 70% to 75% are seen a single time; 4.5% to 6% belongs to the top ten. The CDR3 is made up of 16 amino acids. V shed 2 bases and J 6 bases; nucleotides not matched to a gene: 5. CDR1 and CDR2 from the germline V gene are LGHDT and YNNKEL (reference sequence). The sequencing input was peripheral blood. The V call is TRBV3-1 (or the pseudogene TRBV3-2), the J call TRBJ2-2; 11 nucleotides align to TRBD2. The sequence derives from a man older than 75 with COVID-19, enrolled during active disease. The CDR3 DNA reads as TGTGCCAGCAGCCAACTTAGCGGGAGGGCCGCCGGGGAGCTGTTTTTT. Translating gives CASSQLSGRAAGELFF.